Sequencing of this T cell receptor (beta chain) was carried out in a study of CD8+CD57+ T cells in acquired aplastic anemia. Genomic DNA acted as the template from which TCR beta VDJ combination and CDR3 sequence profiling were carried out. One entry per CDR3 protein results from TCRdb running MiXCR on the reads. This sample has a few hundred thousand distinct CDR3 sequences, with around 60% found just once. Germline CDR1 is SGHTS and CDR2 is YDEGEE. This CDR3 comprises 13 residues. Trimming stripped 7 bases from V and 4 bases from J, with 14 bases between. Notes on the study in general: For CD8+ Simpson's diversity, patients and controls showed no significant difference.

As for this clonotype: What it binds is unknown.

Input material: sorted CD4+, CD8+, or CD8+CD57+ T cells (not recorded which) from PBMCs. The V and J genes are TRBV5-8 and TRBJ1-2, with D unresolved. The sequence was obtained from a human donor in good health. CDR3 nucleotide sequence: TGTGCCAGCCGGCCCCTGGCGGCCTATGGCTACACCTTC. As protein: CASRPLAAYGYTF.